These 15 T cell receptor beta chains were sequenced from one sample in a study of blood T cell repertoires in COVID-19. The protocol was immunoSEQ multiplex PCR, while the TCRdb copy is restricted to in-frame clones and leaves out a portion. The table records some 140,000 clones, 83% of them present only once. Input material: peripheral blood. Every receptor here comes from a woman in her sixties or seventies with COVID-19, enrolled during active disease.

CDR3 sequence reads: CASSVQGPYGYTF. CDR3 DNA: TGTGCCAGTAGTGTTCAGGGCCCGTATGGCTACACCTTC. V gene TRBV19 combines with J gene TRBJ1-2, with D perhaps TRBD1 (5 bases). Germline V lookup: CDR1 LNHDA, CDR2 SQIVND (reference sequence). Trimming took off 5 bases at V and 5 bases at J, with 12 bases between the two ends. The CDR3 covers 13 residues. Full variable domain (missing parts from reference TRBV19 and TRBJ1-2): DGGITQSPKYLFRKEGQNVTLSCEQNLNHDAMYWYRQDPGQGLRLIYYSQIVNDFQKGDIAEGYSVSREKKESFPLTVTSAQKNPTAFYLCASSVQGPYGYTFGSGTRLTVV.

V and J are TRBV19 and TRBJ2-7, with D possibly TRBD2 on 6 matching bases. The V end lost 5 bases, the J end lost 7 bases, and 24 bases lay between the germline ends. The V gene's germline CDR1 is LNHDA and CDR2 SQIVND (reference sequence). The CDR3 sequence is 16 residues long. The CDR3 DNA sequence: TGTGCCAGTAGTGGAATCACCGGGACTTCCTTACGAGAGCAGTACTTC. This translates into CASSGITGTSLREQYF.

The chain uses TRBV27 and TRBJ1-2; D remains unclear. Germline-derived CDR1 and CDR2 are MNHEY and SMNVEV (reference sequence). The CDR3 loop spans 13 amino acids. V lost 6 bases, J lost 4 bases, and 12 bases lay in between. DNA of the CDR3: TGTGCCAGCAGCTCCAGTCTAGCCTATGGCTACACCTTC. Encoded protein: CASSSSLAYGYTF.

The CDR3, as DNA: TGTGCCAGCAGCGCTGGACTAGTGTGGCTCGCCGGGGAGCTGTTTTTT. It encodes CASSAGLVWLAGELFF. The chain employs TRBV11-1 and TRBJ2-2, with 7 positions matching TRBD2. The CDR3 totals 16 residues. Losses at the gene ends were 5 bases for V and 6 bases for J; bases not matched to a gene: 12. CDR1 SGHAT and CDR2 FQDESV come from the germline V gene (reference sequence).

This clone was picked up a small number of times. The rearrangement joins TRBV11-2 to TRBJ2-7; 10 bases align to TRBD1. CDR1 SGHAT and CDR2 FQNNGV come from the germline V gene. This CDR3 is 15 amino acids long. The V segment lost 5 bases and the J segment 2 bases; nucleotides outside the gene matches: 6. The CDR3 protein is CASSKNGQGAYEQYF. The CDR3 DNA reads as TGTGCCAGCAGCAAGAACGGACAGGGGGCCTACGAGCAGTACTTC.

This chain joins TRBV11-2 and TRBJ2-1; TRBD2 matches at 10 bases. The CDR3 sequence is 19 residues long. CDR1 is SGHAT and CDR2 is FQNNGV in the germline V gene. The junction had 16 bases not matched to a gene; V was cut back by 3 bases and J by 5 bases. CDR3 sequence: CASSFWGTPSGRADNEQFF. As DNA, the CDR3 is TGTGCCAGCAGCTTTTGGGGGACTCCAAGCGGGAGGGCCGACAATGAGCAGTTCTTC. The complete variable domain, with remaining parts taken from reference TRBV11-2 and TRBJ2-1, reads EAGVAQSPRYKIIEKRQSVAFWCNPISGHATLYWYQQILGQGPKLLIQFQNNGVVDDSQLPKDRFSAERLKGVDSTLKIQPAKLEDSAVYLCASSFWGTPSGRADNEQFFGPGTRLTVL.

The chain is built from TRBV19 and TRBJ2-1; TRBD2 is a possible D gene (6 bases). Germline CDR1 LNHDA, CDR2 SQIVND (reference sequence). Trimming took 5 bases from V and 0 from J, leaving 23 bases between them. This CDR3 is built from 19 residues. The CDR3 here is CASSSRGTVGGRSYNEQFF. In nucleotides, the CDR3 is TGTGCCAGTAGTTCACGGGGGACGGTCGGAGGGCGCTCCTACAATGAGCAGTTCTTC.

This chain connects TRBV7-2 to TRBJ1-5, with D unresolved. Germline assignment: CDR1 SGHTA and CDR2 FQGNSA. This CDR3 spans 15 amino acids. V was clipped by 3 bases and J by 0 bases, with 9 bases between them. The CDR3, as DNA: TGTGCCAGCAGCTTTGAGGGATATAGCAATCAGCCCCAGCATTTT. This translates into CASSFEGYSNQPQHF.

This chain uses TRBV19 with TRBJ2-1, with D possibly being TRBD2 (6 bases). Germline loops: CDR1 LNHDA, CDR2 SQIVND (reference sequence). This CDR3 has 15 residues. The V and J ends lost 5 bases and 2 bases respectively, with 13 bases between them. The CDR3 DNA reads TGTGCCAGTAGTCCGGCGGGGCCACCCTACAATGAGCAGTTCTTC. This translates into CASSPAGPPYNEQFF.

The rearrangement uses TRBV14 and TRBJ1-6; D unresolved. V gave up 0 bases and J gave up 7 bases, with 4 bases separating them. The CDR3 runs 13 residues. Germline CDR1 is SGHDN and CDR2 is FVKESK. CDR3: CASSQDLNSPLHF. CDR3 nucleotide sequence: TGTGCCAGCAGCCAAGATCTGAATTCACCCCTCCACTTT.

J is TRBJ1-2 and V is TRBV7-8; 12 nucleotides match TRBD1. After removal of 3 bases from V and 2 bases from J, the junction contained 4 bases not matched to a gene. Germline loops: CDR1 SGHVS, CDR2 FQNEAQ. The length of the CDR3 is 16 residues. CDR3 nucleotide sequence: TGTGCCAGCAGCTTCGGGACAGGGGGCTCCAACTATGGCTACACCTTC. It encodes CASSFGTGGSNYGYTF.

The V gene is TRBV5-1, the J gene TRBJ1-3; D is undetermined. V was cut by 0 bases and J by 1 base, with 8 bases left in between. Germline V lookup: CDR1 SGHRS, CDR2 YFSETQ. This CDR3 contains 15 residues. This chain's CDR3 is CASSLAPGSGNTIYF. For the CDR3, the DNA is TGCGCCAGCAGCTTGGCCCCGGGGTCTGGAAACACCATATATTTT.

This chain connects TRBV6-5 to TRBJ2-3; D gene unclear. V lost 8 bases to trimming and J lost 2 bases, with 8 bases between them. CDR1 is MNHEY and CDR2 is SVGAGI in the germline V gene. The CDR3 sequence is 12 residues long. In DNA, the CDR3 is TGTGCCAGCGGCGGAGACACAGATACGCAGTATTTT. This gives the protein CASGGDTDTQYF.

This chain joins TRBV11-2 and TRBJ1-2; D not certain. The V gene lost 4 bases and the J gene lost 3 bases, with 6 bases spanning the gap. The CDR3 length is 12 residues. CDR1 and CDR2 from the germline V gene are SGHAT and FQNNGV. CDR3 amino acids: CASSSLDYGYTF. CDR3 DNA sequence: TGTGCCAGCAGCTCACTAGACTATGGCTACACCTTC.

This clone was recorded once. The chain links TRBV5-4 to TRBJ2-5, with TRBD2 as a possible D gene (6 bases). CDR1 and CDR2 from the germline V gene are SGHNT and YYREEE (reference sequence). The V end lost 4 bases, the J end lost 1 base, and 8 bases lay between the germline ends. The CDR3 runs to 13 residues. The CDR3 spells CASSTGAQETQYF. As DNA, the CDR3 is TGTGCCAGCAGCACGGGAGCCCAAGAGACCCAGTACTTC.